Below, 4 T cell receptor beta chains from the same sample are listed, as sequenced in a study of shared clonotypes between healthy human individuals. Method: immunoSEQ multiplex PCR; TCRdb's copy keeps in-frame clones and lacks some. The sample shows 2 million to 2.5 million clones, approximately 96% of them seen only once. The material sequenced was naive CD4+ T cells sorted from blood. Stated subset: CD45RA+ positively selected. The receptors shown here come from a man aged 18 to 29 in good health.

In DNA form, the CDR3 reads TGTGCCAGCAGTTACTCGAGTGGGCCTAGCTCCTACGAGCAGTACTTC. As protein: CASSYSSGPSSYEQYF. The rearrangement joins TRBV6-5 to TRBJ2-5; D uncertain. Gene TRBJ2-7 matches the end of the DNA better, so the J call may be wrong. This CDR3 spans 16 amino acids. Germline V gene lookup returns CDR1 MNHEY and CDR2 SVGAGI.

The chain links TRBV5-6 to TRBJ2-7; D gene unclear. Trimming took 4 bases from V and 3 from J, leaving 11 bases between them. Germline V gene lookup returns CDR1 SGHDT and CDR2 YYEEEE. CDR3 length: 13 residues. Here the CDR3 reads CASSPFYGYEQYF. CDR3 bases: TGTGCCAGCAGCCCCTTCTACGGCTACGAGCAGTACTTC.

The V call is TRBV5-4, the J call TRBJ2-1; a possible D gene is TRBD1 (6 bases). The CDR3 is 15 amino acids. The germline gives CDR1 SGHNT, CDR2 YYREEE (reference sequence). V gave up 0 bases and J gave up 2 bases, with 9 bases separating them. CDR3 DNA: TGTGCCAGCAGCTTGGAACAGGGCCCCTACAATGAGCAGTTCTTC. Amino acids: CASSLEQGPYNEQFF.

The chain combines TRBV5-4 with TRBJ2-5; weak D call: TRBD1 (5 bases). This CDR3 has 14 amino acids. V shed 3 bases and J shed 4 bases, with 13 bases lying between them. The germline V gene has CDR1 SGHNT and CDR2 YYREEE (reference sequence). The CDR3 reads CASSYPGAGETQYF. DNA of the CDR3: TGTGCCAGCAGCTACCCTGGGGCAGGAGAGACCCAGTACTTC.